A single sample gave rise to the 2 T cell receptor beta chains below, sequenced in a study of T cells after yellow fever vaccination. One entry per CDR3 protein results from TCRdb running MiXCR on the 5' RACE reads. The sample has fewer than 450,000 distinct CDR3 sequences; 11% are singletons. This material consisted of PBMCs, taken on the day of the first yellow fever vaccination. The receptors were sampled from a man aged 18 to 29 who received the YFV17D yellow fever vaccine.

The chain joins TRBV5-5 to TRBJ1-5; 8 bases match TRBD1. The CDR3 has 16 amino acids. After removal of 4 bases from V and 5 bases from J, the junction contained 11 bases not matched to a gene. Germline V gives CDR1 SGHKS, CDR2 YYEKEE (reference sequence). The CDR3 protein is CASSDPRTGWDQPQHF. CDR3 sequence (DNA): TGTGCCAGCAGCGATCCAAGGACAGGGTGGGATCAGCCCCAGCATTTT.

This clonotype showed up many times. The CDR3 spells CASSHRGQPSYEQYF. As DNA, the CDR3 is TGTGCCAGCAGCCACAGGGGCCAGCCCTCCTACGAGCAGTACTTC. The rearrangement links TRBV12-3 or TRBV12-4 to TRBJ2-7, with 7 bases aligning to TRBD1. Trimming at V came to 6 bases and at J to 0 bases, leaving 8 bases not matched to a gene. This CDR3 contains 15 residues.